Listed here is a single T cell receptor (beta chain). The data are from a study of regulatory T cells in long-lasting Graves disease. Study background: Graves' patients who were just diagnosed had used antithyroid drugs for under 3 months.

Construction of TCR beta libraries relied on iRepertoire HTBI primers and on Arm-PCR targeting CDR3 regions. TCRdb processed the multiplex PCR reads anew with MiXCR; each CDR3 protein has one entry. The table lists more than 300,000 distinct CDR3 sequences, roughly 16% of them singletons. Time point in this sample: newly diagnosed GD, antithyroid drugs for less than 3 months. Extracted RNA from PBMCs served as the source of the TCR library. These data were likewise used in another study, on T cells in Graves' hyperthyroidism and ophthalmopathy. In that study: Diagnosis of hyperthyroidism was new in patients aged 18 to 65, and its duration was under 2 months. Progression to ophthalmopathy was predicted a median of 6.5 months early.

Here the sequenced sample was peripheral blood mononuclear cells (PBMCs), taken at new diagnosis, from a patient treated with antithyroid drugs. The source of this sequence is a woman aged 18-35 years with Graves disease.

The CDR3 region is CSARVRLAGVTGELFF. The CDR3 nucleotides read TGCAGTGCTAGAGTTCGACTAGCGGGAGTCACCGGGGAGCTGTTTTTT. V usage is TRBV20-1 and J usage is TRBJ2-2, with 12 bases identical to TRBD2. V lost 1 base and J lost 4; bases outside the gene matches: 4. The CDR3 spans 16 residues. Germline CDR1 DFQATT, CDR2 SNEGSKA (reference sequence).